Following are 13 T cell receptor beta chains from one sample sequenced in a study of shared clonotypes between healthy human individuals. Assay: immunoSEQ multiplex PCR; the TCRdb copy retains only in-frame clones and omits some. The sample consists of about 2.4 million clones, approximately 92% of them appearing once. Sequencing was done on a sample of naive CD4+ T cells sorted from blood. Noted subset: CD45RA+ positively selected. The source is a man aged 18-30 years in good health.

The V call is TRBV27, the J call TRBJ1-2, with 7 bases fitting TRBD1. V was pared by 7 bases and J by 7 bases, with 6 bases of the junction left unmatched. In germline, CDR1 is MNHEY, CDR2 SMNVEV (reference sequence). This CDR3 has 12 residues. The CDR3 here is CASTTGAGGYTF. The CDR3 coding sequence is TGTGCCAGCACCACAGGGGCTGGTGGCTACACCTTC.

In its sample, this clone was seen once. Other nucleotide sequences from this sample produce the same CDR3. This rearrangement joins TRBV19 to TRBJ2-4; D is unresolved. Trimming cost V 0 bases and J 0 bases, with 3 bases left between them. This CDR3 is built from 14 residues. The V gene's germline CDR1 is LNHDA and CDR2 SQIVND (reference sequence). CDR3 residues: CASSIEGAKNIQYF. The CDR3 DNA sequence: TGTGCCAGTAGTATAGAGGGAGCCAAAAACATTCAGTACTTC.

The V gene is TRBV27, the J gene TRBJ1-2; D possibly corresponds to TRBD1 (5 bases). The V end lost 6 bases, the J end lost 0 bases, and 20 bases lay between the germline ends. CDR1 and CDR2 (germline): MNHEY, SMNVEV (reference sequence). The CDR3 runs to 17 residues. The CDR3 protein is CASSPVGRAKSNYGYTF. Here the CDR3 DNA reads TGTGCCAGCAGCCCGGTGGGCAGGGCCAAATCTAACTATGGCTACACCTTC.

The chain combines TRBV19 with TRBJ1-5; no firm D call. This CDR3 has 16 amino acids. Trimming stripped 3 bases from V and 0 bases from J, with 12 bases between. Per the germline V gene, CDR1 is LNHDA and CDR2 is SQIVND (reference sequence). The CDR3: CASSIGWTNSNQPQHF. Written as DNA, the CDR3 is TGTGCCAGTAGTATCGGATGGACGAATAGCAATCAGCCCCAGCATTTT. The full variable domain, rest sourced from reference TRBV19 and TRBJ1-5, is DGGITQSPKYLFRKEGQNVTLSCEQNLNHDAMYWYRQDPGQGLRLIYYSQIVNDFQKGDIAEGYSVSREKKESFPLTVTSAQKNPTAFYLCASSIGWTNSNQPQHFGDGTRLSIL.

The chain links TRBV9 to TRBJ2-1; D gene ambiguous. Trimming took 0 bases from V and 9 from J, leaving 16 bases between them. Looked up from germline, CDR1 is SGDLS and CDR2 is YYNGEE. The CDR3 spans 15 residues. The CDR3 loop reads CASSVGSSGIGEQFF. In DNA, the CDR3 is TGTGCCAGCAGCGTAGGGAGCTCAGGTATCGGTGAGCAGTTCTTC.

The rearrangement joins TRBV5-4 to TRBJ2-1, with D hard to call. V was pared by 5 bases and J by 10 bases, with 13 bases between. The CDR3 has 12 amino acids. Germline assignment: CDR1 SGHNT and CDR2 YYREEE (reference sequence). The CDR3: CASSRLVGEQFF. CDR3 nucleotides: TGTGCCAGCAGTCGCCTAGTGGGGGAGCAGTTCTTC.

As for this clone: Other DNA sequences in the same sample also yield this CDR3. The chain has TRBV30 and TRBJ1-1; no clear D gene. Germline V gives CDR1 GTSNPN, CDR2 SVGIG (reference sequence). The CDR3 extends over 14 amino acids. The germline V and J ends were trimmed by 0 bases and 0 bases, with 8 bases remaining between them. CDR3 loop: CAWSVGSLNTEAFF. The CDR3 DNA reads TGTGCCTGGAGTGTCGGCAGCCTGAACACTGAAGCTTTCTTT.

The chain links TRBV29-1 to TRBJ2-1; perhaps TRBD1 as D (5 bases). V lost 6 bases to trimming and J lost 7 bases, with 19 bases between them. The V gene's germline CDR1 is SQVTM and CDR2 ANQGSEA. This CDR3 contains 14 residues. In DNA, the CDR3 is TGCAGCGTCCTTAGGGGTCCGGGCTTTAATGAGCAGTTCTTC. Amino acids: CSVLRGPGFNEQFF.

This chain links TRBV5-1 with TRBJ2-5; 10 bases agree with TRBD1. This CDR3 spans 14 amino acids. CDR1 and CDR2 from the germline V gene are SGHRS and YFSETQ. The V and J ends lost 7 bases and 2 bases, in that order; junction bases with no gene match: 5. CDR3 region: CASSKDRGQETQYF. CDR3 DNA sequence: TGCGCCAGCTCCAAGGACAGGGGGCAAGAGACCCAGTACTTC.

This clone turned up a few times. The CDR3 DNA sequence: TGTGCCAGCAGTTACTCCTACAGGGTGAACACTGAAGCTTTCTTT. Its translation is CASSYSYRVNTEAFF. The gene calls are TRBV6-5 and TRBJ1-1, with a weak D call TRBD1 (6 bases). The CDR3 has 15 amino acids. The germline V gene has CDR1 MNHEY and CDR2 SVGAGI. The V end was cut by 0 bases, the J end by 0 bases, with 8 bases between.

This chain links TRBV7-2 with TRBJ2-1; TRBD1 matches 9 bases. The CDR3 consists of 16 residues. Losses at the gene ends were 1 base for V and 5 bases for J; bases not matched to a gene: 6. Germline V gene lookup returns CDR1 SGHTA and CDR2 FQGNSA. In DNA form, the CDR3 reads TGTGCCAGCAGCTTAGTGGGGGGACAGGGTAACAATGAGCAGTTCTTC. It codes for CASSLVGGQGNNEQFF.

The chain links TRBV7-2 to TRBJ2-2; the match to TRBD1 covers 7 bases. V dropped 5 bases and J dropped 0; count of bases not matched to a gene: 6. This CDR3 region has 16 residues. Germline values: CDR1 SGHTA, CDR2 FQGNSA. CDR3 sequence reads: CASSVYRGPNTGELFF. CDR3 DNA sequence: TGTGCCAGCAGCGTGTACAGGGGCCCGAACACCGGGGAGCTGTTTTTT. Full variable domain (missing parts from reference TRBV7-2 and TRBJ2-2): GAGVSQSPSNKVTEKGKDVELRCDPISGHTALYWYRQSLGQGLEFLIYFQGNSAPDKSGLPSDRFSAERTGGSVSTLTIQRTQQEDSAVYLCASSVYRGPNTGELFFGEGSRLTVL.

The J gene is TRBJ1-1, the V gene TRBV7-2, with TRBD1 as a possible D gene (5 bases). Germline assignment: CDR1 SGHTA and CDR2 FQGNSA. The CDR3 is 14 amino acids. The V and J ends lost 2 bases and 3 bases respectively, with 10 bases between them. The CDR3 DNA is TGTGCCAGCAGCTTACGGGGCCCGGACACTGAAGCTTTCTTT. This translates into CASSLRGPDTEAFF.